These 31 T cell receptor beta chains were all obtained from the same sample, sequenced in a study of cytomegalovirus exposure and HLA in healthy donors. Produced via immunoSEQ multiplex PCR; TCRdb's table is partial and in-frame only. This sample has 130,000 to 150,000 clones, with around 90% found just once. Sequenced sample: PBMCs. Receptor source: a woman in her 30s in good health and CMV-seropositive.

This clone was counted only a few times. The V gene is TRBV4-1, the J gene TRBJ2-2; 8 bases align to TRBD1. With V trimmed by 5 bases and J by 4 bases, 6 bases remained unmatched. Germline CDR1 reads MGHRA; CDR2 reads YSYEKL. The CDR3 consists of 15 residues. The CDR3 loop reads CASSSRDRGTGELFF. In DNA form, the CDR3 reads TGCGCCAGCAGCTCGCGTGACAGGGGCACCGGGGAGCTGTTTTTT.

This chain links TRBV29-1 with TRBJ1-2; possible D gene TRBD1, 5 bases. The CDR3 contains 11 residues. The V gene's germline CDR1 is SQVTM and CDR2 ANQGSEA. Trimming took off 7 bases at V and 4 bases at J, with 10 bases between the two ends. DNA of the CDR3: TGCAGCGCCCAGGGTGCCTATGGCTACACCTTC. Protein: CSAQGAYGYTF.

The chain links TRBV5-1 to TRBJ2-2; unclear D gene. Looked up from germline, CDR1 is SGHRS and CDR2 is YFSETQ. With 1 base removed from V and 2 bases from J, the gap between germline ends came to 12 bases. There are 16 residues in the CDR3. This chain's CDR3 is CASSLKPFRNTGELFF. CDR3 nucleotides: TGCGCCAGCAGCTTGAAGCCCTTTCGCAACACCGGGGAGCTGTTTTTT.

This sequence joins TRBV27 and TRBJ2-5; 7 nucleotides agree with TRBD1. This CDR3 spans 12 amino acids. The germline gives CDR1 MNHEY, CDR2 SMNVEV (reference sequence). Losses at the gene ends were 5 bases for V and 14 bases for J; bases not matched to a gene: 11. The CDR3 spells CASSGFGDREYF. CDR3 bases: TGTGCCAGCAGTGGTTTTGGGGACAGAGAATACTTC.

V gene TRBV13 combines with J gene TRBJ1-3; TRBD1 aligns across 7 bases. The CDR3 has 15 residues. V dropped 5 bases and J dropped 2; count of bases not matched to a gene: 6. Germline CDR1 is PRHDT and CDR2 is FYEKMQ (reference sequence). The CDR3 loop reads CASSDPGQTGNTIYF. Written as DNA, the CDR3 is TGTGCCAGCAGCGACCCGGGACAGACTGGAAACACCATATATTTT.

The V call is TRBV28, the J call TRBJ2-2; D possibly corresponds to TRBD2 (5 bases). With 5 bases removed from V and 5 bases from J, the gap between germline ends came to 15 bases. The CDR3 has 15 amino acids. Germline V CDR1 and CDR2: MDHEN, SYDVKM. This chain's CDR3 is CASSLLAVGTGELFF. CDR3 DNA sequence: TGTGCCAGCAGTCTCCTAGCCGTAGGAACCGGGGAGCTGTTTTTT.

V usage is TRBV9 and J usage is TRBJ2-7, with TRBD2 identical over 9 bases. The CDR3 is 16 amino acids. V was pared by 0 bases and J by 2 bases, with 6 bases of the junction left unmatched. Germline-derived CDR1 and CDR2 are SGDLS and YYNGEE. In DNA, the CDR3 is TGTGCCAGCAGCGTAGGTGGGACTAGCAGTGCCTACGAGCAGTACTTC. It yields the protein CASSVGGTSSAYEQYF.

This rearrangement joins TRBV4-1 to TRBJ2-1; 7 positions match TRBD2. After removal of 0 bases from V and 8 bases from J, the junction contained 10 bases not matched to a gene. Germline assignment: CDR1 MGHRA and CDR2 YSYEKL. The CDR3 is made up of 16 amino acids. CDR3 amino acids: CASSQDGWGGTDEQFF. CDR3 nucleotides: TGCGCCAGCAGCCAAGATGGATGGGGGGGAACTGATGAGCAGTTCTTC.

The chain uses TRBV7-8 and TRBJ2-3; no clear D gene. V gave up 1 base and J gave up 2 bases, with 7 bases separating them. The CDR3 totals 14 residues. Germline-derived CDR1 and CDR2 are SGHVS and FQNEAQ. The chain's CDR3 is CASSLVGPTDTQYF. CDR3 bases: TGTGCCAGCAGCTTAGTTGGCCCCACAGATACGCAGTATTTT.

In this sample, this clone turned up a few times. V gene TRBV6-5 combines with J gene TRBJ2-2; D is possibly TRBD2 (6 bases). This CDR3 is built from 14 residues. Germline assignment: CDR1 MNHEY and CDR2 SVGAGI. Trimming cost V 5 bases and J 3 bases, with 10 bases left between them. CDR3 amino acids: CASSLRGYTGELFF. The CDR3 DNA is TGTGCCAGCAGTCTTCGGGGGTACACCGGGGAGCTGTTTTTT.

This clone appeared once. The chain recombines TRBV2 with TRBJ2-1; TRBD2 agrees at 11 bases. With 6 bases clipped from V and 4 bases from J, the junction kept 5 bases outside the gene matches. Germline V CDR1 and CDR2: SNHLY, FYNNEI. This CDR3 has 15 amino acids. The CDR3 region has the DNA TGTGCCAGCAGAGCGCTAGCGGGGGGTTACAATGAGCAGTTCTTC. It translates to CASRALAGGYNEQFF.

The V gene is TRBV5-1, the J gene TRBJ2-6; the D gene is possibly TRBD1 (6 bases). There are 14 residues in the CDR3. Germline V lookup: CDR1 SGHRS, CDR2 YFSETQ. The V and J ends lost 5 bases and 0 bases respectively, with 6 bases between them. CDR3: CASRDSSGANVLTF. The CDR3 DNA reads as TGCGCCAGCAGGGACAGCTCTGGGGCCAACGTCCTGACTTTC.

The V and J genes are TRBV27 and TRBJ2-7; tentatively, D is TRBD1 (5 bases). This CDR3 is built from 14 residues. Germline values: CDR1 MNHEY, CDR2 SMNVEV (reference sequence). The V and J ends lost 6 bases and 3 bases respectively, with 15 bases between them. The CDR3 sequence: CASSLIPQGYEQYF. In DNA form, the CDR3 reads TGTGCCAGCAGCCTCATCCCCCAGGGCTACGAGCAGTACTTC.

V usage is TRBV2 and J usage is TRBJ2-7; weak D call: TRBD2 (6 bases). There are 18 residues in the CDR3. Germline values: CDR1 SNHLY, CDR2 FYNNEI. V was shortened by 4 bases and J by 2 bases, with 24 bases between the two germline ends. CDR3 nucleotides: TGTGCCAGCAGTGGGGCCCCCAGGAGGGCGAAGACCGCCTACGAGCAGTACTTC. It codes for CASSGAPRRAKTAYEQYF.

This clone appeared once. The CDR3 spells CASSVDAGSAYEQYF. CDR3 in DNA: TGTGCCAGCAGCGTAGATGCGGGATCGGCCTACGAGCAGTACTTC. The chain is built from TRBV9 and TRBJ2-7, with a weak D call TRBD2 (6 bases). The ends were cut back, 0 bases at V and 2 bases at J, with 12 bases in the middle. This CDR3 spans 15 amino acids. The germline gives CDR1 SGDLS, CDR2 YYNGEE.

V and J are TRBV2 and TRBJ2-3; D call uncertain. Germline-derived CDR1 and CDR2 are SNHLY and FYNNEI. This CDR3 has 15 residues. V was shortened by 5 bases and J by 0 bases, with 12 bases between the two germline ends. The CDR3 spells CASSSAADSTDTQYF. The DNA for the CDR3 is TGTGCCAGCAGTTCGGCGGCTGATAGCACAGATACGCAGTATTTT. Based on the CDR3 plus reference TRBV2 and TRBJ2-3, the full variable domain is EPEVTQTPSHQVTQMGQEVILRCVPISNHLYFYWYRQILGQKVEFLVSFYNNEISEKSEIFDDQFSVERPDGSNFTLKIRSTKLEDSAMYFCASSSAADSTDTQYFGPGTRLTVL.

This clone was picked up one time. The J gene is TRBJ1-1, the V gene TRBV2; 8 bases match TRBD1. CDR3 length: 17 amino acids. From germline, CDR1 is SNHLY and CDR2 FYNNEI. V was clipped by 6 bases and J by 1 base; unmatched bases: 13. In nucleotides, the CDR3 is TGTGCCAGCAGGTTGAGACAGGGGATACAACAGAACACTGAAGCTTTCTTT. This encodes CASRLRQGIQQNTEAFF.

The chain joins TRBV14 to TRBJ2-5; D perhaps matches TRBD2 (6 bases). Trimming removed 0 bases from V and 7 bases from J, with 9 bases in between. The CDR3 runs to 13 residues. Germline loops: CDR1 SGHDN, CDR2 FVKESK. DNA of the CDR3: TGTGCCAGCAGCCAAGACCTGGGGGGGACCCAGTACTTC. Its translation is CASSQDLGGTQYF. Based on the CDR3 plus reference TRBV14 and TRBJ2-5, the full variable domain is EAGVTQFPSHSVIEKGQTVTLRCDPISGHDNLYWYRRVMGKEIKFLLHFVKESKQDESGMPNNRFLAERTGGTYSTLKVQPAELEDSGVYFCASSQDLGGTQYFGPGTRLLVL.

The chain combines TRBV5-3 with TRBJ2-1; 10 nucleotides align to TRBD2. TRBV5-3 is sorted into the ORF group, with uncertain function. CDR3 length equals 19 residues. Losses at the gene ends were 0 bases for V and 6 bases for J; bases not matched to a gene: 15. The CDR3 nucleotides read TGTGCCAGAAGCTTGGTTATCCAGCGGGAGGGTCTAAGGGGCAATGAGCAGTTCTTC. Encoded protein: CARSLVIQREGLRGNEQFF.

The V and J genes are TRBV5-1 and TRBJ2-5; 8 bases map to TRBD2. This CDR3 contains 15 residues. The V segment lost 0 bases and the J segment 4 bases; nucleotides outside the gene matches: 5. Germline values: CDR1 SGHRS, CDR2 YFSETQ. CDR3 region: CASSLAGLAGETQYF. CDR3 coding DNA: TGCGCCAGCAGCTTGGCCGGGCTAGCGGGAGAGACCCAGTACTTC.

This clone turned up a few times. The chain employs TRBV28 and TRBJ1-5, with TRBD1 as a possible D gene (5 bases). Trimming pared 5 bases from V and 3 bases from J, leaving 17 bases between. This CDR3 is built from 16 residues. Germline V lookup: CDR1 MDHEN, CDR2 SYDVKM. CDR3 sequence: CASSPRGRGDNQPQHF. The CDR3 DNA sequence: TGTGCCAGCAGTCCGCGAGGGCGGGGGGACAATCAGCCCCAGCATTTT. The complete variable domain, with remaining parts taken from reference TRBV28 and TRBJ1-5, reads DVKVTQSSRYLVKRTGEKVFLECVQDMDHENMFWYRQDPGLGLRLIYFSYDVKMKEKGDIPEGYSVSREKKERFSLILESASTNQTSMYLCASSPRGRGDNQPQHFGDGTRLSIL.

The rearrangement joins TRBV5-1 to TRBJ1-2; TRBD1 matches at 7 bases. The germline CDR1 and CDR2 sequences are SGHRS and YFSETQ. The CDR3 loop spans 12 amino acids. V was pared by 3 bases and J by 8 bases, with 4 bases of the junction left unmatched. CDR3 in DNA: TGCGCCAGCAGCTCGAGACAGGGAGGCTACACCTTC. Encoded protein: CASSSRQGGYTF. Combining the CDR3 with reference TRBV5-1 and TRBJ1-2 gives the whole variable domain KAGVTQTPRYLIKTRGQQVTLSCSPISGHRSVSWYQQTPGQGLQFLFEYFSETQRNKGNFPGRFSGRQFSNSRSEMNVSTLELGDSALYLCASSSRQGGYTFGSGTRLTVV.

This clone has just one count. This chain uses TRBV27 with TRBJ1-5; weak D call: TRBD1 (6 bases). This CDR3 comprises 17 residues. Germline CDR1 reads MNHEY; CDR2 reads SMNVEV (reference sequence). Trimming left V 5 bases short and J 1 base short, with 18 bases between. The CDR3 reads CASSPWTAQISNQPQHF. The CDR3, as DNA: TGTGCCAGCAGTCCGTGGACAGCTCAAATAAGCAATCAGCCCCAGCATTTT.

A few counts support this clone. The V and J genes are TRBV9 and TRBJ2-7; 13 bases are a match to TRBD2. The germline CDR1 and CDR2 sequences are SGDLS and YYNGEE. V lost 3 bases, J lost 6 bases, and 9 bases stayed unmatched. This CDR3 region has 16 residues. The CDR3 region has the DNA TGTGCCAGCAGCGCGGGGACCGGGACTAGCGGGACCGAGCAGTACTTC. Translating gives CASSAGTGTSGTEQYF.

The chain links TRBV7-6 to TRBJ2-5; 7 nucleotides line up with TRBD2. The V segment lost 1 base and the J segment 5 bases; nucleotides outside the gene matches: 7. The CDR3 has 15 amino acids. In germline, CDR1 is SGHVS, CDR2 FNYEAQ. The CDR3 spells CASSLVAGVEETQYF. CDR3 in DNA: TGTGCCAGCAGCTTAGTTGCGGGGGTAGAGGAGACCCAGTACTTC.

V usage is TRBV7-9 and J usage is TRBJ1-4; TRBD1 matches at 12 bases. The CDR3 contains 18 residues. Germline V gives CDR1 SEHNR, CDR2 FQNEAQ (reference sequence). Trimming at V came to 5 bases and at J to 2 bases, leaving 9 bases not matched to a gene. This chain's CDR3 is CASSGPSGQGATNEKLFF. CDR3 DNA sequence: TGTGCCAGCAGCGGACCGTCGGGACAGGGGGCTACTAATGAAAAACTGTTTTTT. Filled out from reference TRBV7-9 and TRBJ1-4, the complete variable domain reads DTGVSQNPRHKITKRGQNVTFRCDPISEHNRLYWYRQTLGQGPEFLTYFQNEAQLEKSRLLSDRFSAERPKGSFSTLEIQRTEQGDSAMYLCASSGPSGQGATNEKLFFGSGTQLSVL.

The chain recombines TRBV4-1 with TRBJ2-1; D may be TRBD2 (6 bases). Trimming removed 0 bases at V and 6 bases at J, with 15 bases between. Germline CDR1 reads MGHRA; CDR2 reads YSYEKL. CDR3 length: 16 residues. The CDR3 DNA sequence: TGCGCCAGCAGCCAAGATTTCGGGACTCACCTCAATGAGCAGTTCTTC. Translating gives CASSQDFGTHLNEQFF.

This chain links TRBV7-9 with TRBJ2-4; 9 bases are shared with TRBD1. Germline V gives CDR1 SEHNR, CDR2 FQNEAQ (reference sequence). The CDR3 is 15 residues long. With 0 bases clipped from V and 8 bases from J, the junction kept 5 bases outside the gene matches. CDR3 region: CASSLATGGMDIQYF. The DNA for the CDR3 is TGTGCCAGCAGCTTAGCGACAGGGGGGATGGACATTCAGTACTTC.

The CDR3 DNA sequence: TGTGCCAGCTCACCCCGAACTTACAATGAGCAGTTCTTC. Translated, it gives CASSPRTYNEQFF. The chain recombines TRBV18 with TRBJ2-1, with D unclear. The V end was cut by 3 bases, the J end by 4 bases, with 7 bases between. The CDR3 covers 13 residues. Germline V lookup: CDR1 KGHSH, CDR2 LQKENI.

The chain recombines TRBV4-2 with TRBJ2-2, with 14 bases fitting TRBD2. The germline V gene encodes CDR1 LGHNA and CDR2 YNFKEQ. After removal of 4 bases from V and 5 bases from J, the junction contained 3 bases not matched to a gene. This CDR3 comprises 16 residues. The CDR3 loop is CASSPGLAGVTGELFF. The CDR3 bases are TGTGCCAGCAGCCCGGGACTAGCGGGGGTAACCGGGGAGCTGTTTTTT.

The rearrangement links TRBV18 to TRBJ1-5; 7 nucleotides line up with TRBD1. Trimming at V came to 4 bases and at J to 7 bases, leaving 7 bases not matched to a gene. The germline V gene has CDR1 KGHSH and CDR2 LQKENI. CDR3 size: 14 residues. CDR3 region: CASSLSGGRQPQHF. The CDR3 bases are TGTGCCAGCTCACTTTCAGGGGGACGGCAGCCCCAGCATTTT.